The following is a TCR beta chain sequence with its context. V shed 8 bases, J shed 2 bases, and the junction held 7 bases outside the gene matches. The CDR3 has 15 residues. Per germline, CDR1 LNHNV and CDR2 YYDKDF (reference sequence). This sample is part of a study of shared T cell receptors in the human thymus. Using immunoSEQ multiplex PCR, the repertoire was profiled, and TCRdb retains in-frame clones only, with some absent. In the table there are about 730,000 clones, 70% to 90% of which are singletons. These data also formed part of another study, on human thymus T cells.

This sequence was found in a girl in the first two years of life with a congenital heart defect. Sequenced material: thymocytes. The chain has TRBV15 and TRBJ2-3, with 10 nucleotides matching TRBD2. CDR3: CATGVAGGYTDTQYF. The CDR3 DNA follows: TGTGCCACCGGGGTAGCGGGGGGCTACACAGATACGCAGTATTTT.